This T cell receptor (beta chain) comes out of a study of blood T cell repertoires in COVID-19. Overall study context: Donors in the United States, Italy and Spain gave samples during acute or convalescent COVID-19.

CDR3 length: 12 amino acids. Germline loops: CDR1 LGHDT, CDR2 YNNKEL (reference sequence). The V end lost 1 base, the J end lost 7 bases, and 6 bases lay between the germline ends. Measured with immunoSEQ multiplex PCR; TCRdb has only the in-frame clones, and not every one. Among 150,000 to 200,000 clones listed, 75% to 80% were seen once. The sequence derives from a woman in her forties or fifties with active or convalescent COVID-19. The chain joins TRBV3-1 (or the pseudogene TRBV3-2) to TRBJ2-3; D not certain. The sample taken for sequencing was peripheral blood. The CDR3, as DNA: TGTGCCAGCAGCCAAGTACAGCATACGCAGTATTTT. It codes for CASSQVQHTQYF.